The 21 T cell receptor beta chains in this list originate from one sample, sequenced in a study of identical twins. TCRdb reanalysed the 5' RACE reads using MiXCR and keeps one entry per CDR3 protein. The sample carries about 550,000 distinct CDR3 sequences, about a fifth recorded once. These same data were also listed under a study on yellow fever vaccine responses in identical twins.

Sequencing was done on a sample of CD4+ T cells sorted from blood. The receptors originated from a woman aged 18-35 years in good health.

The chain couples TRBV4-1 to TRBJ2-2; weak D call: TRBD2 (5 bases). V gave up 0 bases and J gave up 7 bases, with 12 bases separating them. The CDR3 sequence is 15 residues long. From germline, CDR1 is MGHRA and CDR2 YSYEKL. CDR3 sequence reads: CASSQEGAGVGELFF. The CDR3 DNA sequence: TGCGCCAGCAGCCAAGAAGGTGCGGGTGTCGGGGAGCTGTTTTTT.

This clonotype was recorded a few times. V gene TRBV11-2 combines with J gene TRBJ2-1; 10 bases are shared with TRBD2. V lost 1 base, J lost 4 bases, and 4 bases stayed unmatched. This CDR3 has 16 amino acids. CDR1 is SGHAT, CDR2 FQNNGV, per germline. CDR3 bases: TGTGCCAGCAGCTTAGCAGGGACTAGCGCGTACAATGAGCAGTTCTTC. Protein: CASSLAGTSAYNEQFF. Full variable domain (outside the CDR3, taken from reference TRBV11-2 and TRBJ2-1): EAGVAQSPRYKIIEKRQSVAFWCNPISGHATLYWYQQILGQGPKLLIQFQNNGVVDDSQLPKDRFSAERLKGVDSTLKIQPAKLEDSAVYLCASSLAGTSAYNEQFFGPGTRLTVL.

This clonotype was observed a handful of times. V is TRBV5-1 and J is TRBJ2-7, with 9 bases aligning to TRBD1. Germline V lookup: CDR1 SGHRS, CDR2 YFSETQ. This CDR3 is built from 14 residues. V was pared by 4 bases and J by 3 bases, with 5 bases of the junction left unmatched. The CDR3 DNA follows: TGCGCCAGCAGCCTGGACAGGGGCGGCTACGAGCAGTACTTC. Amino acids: CASSLDRGGYEQYF.

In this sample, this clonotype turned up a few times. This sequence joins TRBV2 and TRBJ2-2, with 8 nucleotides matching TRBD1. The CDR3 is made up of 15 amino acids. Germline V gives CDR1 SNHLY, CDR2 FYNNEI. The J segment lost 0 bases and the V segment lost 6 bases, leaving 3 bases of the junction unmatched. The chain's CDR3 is CASSEQGANTGELFF. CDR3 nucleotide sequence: TGTGCCAGCAGCGAACAGGGGGCGAACACCGGGGAGCTGTTTTTT.

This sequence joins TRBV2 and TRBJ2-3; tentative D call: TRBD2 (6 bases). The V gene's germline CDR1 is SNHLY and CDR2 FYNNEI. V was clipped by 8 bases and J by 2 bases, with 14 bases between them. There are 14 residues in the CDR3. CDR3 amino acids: CASSPLRDTDTQYF. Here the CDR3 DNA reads TGTGCCAGCTCGCCTTTGCGGGACACAGATACGCAGTATTTT.

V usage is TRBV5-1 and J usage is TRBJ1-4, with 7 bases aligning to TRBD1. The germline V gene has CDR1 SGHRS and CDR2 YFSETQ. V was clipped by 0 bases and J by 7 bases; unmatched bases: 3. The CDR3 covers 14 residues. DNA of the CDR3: TGCGCCAGCAGCTTGGAGGGGGCTGGTGAAAAACTGTTTTTT. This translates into CASSLEGAGEKLFF.

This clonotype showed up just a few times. CDR3 sequence reads: CASSRGTSTSYNEQFF. CDR3 sequence (DNA): TGTGCCAGCAGCCGAGGGACTAGTACCTCCTACAATGAGCAGTTCTTC. The chain couples TRBV6-2 or TRBV6-3 to TRBJ2-1; 8 bases are shared with TRBD2. Germline V gives CDR1 MNHEY, CDR2 SVGEGT. Losses at the gene ends were 6 bases for V and 0 bases for J; bases not matched to a gene: 7. The CDR3 totals 16 residues.

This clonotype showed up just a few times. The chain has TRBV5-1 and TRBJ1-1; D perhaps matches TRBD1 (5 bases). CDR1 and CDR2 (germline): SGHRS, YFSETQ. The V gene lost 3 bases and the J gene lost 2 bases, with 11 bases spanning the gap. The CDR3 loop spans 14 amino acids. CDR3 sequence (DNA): TGCGCCAGCAGCTCGGGGGTGGCAAACACTGAAGCTTTCTTT. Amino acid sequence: CASSSGVANTEAFF.

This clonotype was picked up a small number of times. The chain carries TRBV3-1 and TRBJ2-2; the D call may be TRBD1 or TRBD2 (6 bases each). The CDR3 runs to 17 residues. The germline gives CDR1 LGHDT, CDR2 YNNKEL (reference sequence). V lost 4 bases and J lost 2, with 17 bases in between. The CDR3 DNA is TGTGCCAGCAGCCGAACCTGGGGGGCCTTAAACACCGGGGAGCTGTTTTTT. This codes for CASSRTWGALNTGELFF.

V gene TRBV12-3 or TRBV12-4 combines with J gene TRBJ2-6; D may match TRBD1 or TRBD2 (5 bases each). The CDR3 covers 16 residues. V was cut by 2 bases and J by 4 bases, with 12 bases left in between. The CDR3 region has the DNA TGTGCCAGCAGTTTAAATGGGGGTACGGGGGCCAACGTCCTGACTTTC. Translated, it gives CASSLNGGTGANVLTF.

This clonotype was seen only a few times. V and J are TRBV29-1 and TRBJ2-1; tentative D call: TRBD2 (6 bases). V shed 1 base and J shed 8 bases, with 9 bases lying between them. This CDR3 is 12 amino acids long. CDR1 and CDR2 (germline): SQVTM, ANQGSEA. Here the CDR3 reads CSVEAGVDEQFF. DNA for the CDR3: TGCAGCGTTGAAGCGGGAGTTGATGAGCAGTTCTTC.

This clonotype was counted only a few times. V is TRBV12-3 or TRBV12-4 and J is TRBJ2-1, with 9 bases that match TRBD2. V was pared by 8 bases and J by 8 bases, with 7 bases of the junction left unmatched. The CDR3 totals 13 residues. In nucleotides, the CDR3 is TGTGCCAGCGGGCGGGGGGGCCGGGATGAGCAGTTCTTC. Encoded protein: CASGRGGRDEQFF.

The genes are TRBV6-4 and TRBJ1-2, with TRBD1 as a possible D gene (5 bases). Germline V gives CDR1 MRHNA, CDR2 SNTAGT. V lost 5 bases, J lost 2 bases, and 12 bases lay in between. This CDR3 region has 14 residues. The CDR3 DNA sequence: TGTGCCAGCAGTCAAAACGAGGGGAACTATGGCTACACCTTC. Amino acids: CASSQNEGNYGYTF.

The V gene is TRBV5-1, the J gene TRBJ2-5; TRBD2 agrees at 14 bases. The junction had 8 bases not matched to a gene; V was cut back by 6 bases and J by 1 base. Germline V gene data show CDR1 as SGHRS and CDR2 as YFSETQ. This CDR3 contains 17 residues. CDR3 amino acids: CASTTLGLAGGQETQYF. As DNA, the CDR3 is TGCGCCAGCACCACGCTCGGACTAGCGGGGGGCCAAGAGACCCAGTACTTC.

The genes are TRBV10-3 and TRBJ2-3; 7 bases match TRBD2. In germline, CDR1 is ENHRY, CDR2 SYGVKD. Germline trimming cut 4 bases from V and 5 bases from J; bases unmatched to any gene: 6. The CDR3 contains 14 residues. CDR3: CAISVGRGIDTQYF. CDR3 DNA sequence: TGTGCCATCAGTGTGGGGCGGGGGATAGATACGCAGTATTTT.

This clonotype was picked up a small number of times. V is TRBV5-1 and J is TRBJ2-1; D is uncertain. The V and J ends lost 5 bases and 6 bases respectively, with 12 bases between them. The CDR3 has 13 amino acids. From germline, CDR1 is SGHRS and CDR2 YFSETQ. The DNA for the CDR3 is TGCGCCAGCAGTCCTACCCCGAGCAATGAGCAGTTCTTC. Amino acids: CASSPTPSNEQFF.

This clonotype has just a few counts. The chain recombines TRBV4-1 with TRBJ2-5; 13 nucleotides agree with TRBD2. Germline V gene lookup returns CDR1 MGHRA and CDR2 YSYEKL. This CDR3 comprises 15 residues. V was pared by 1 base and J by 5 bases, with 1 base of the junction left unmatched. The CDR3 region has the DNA TGCGCCAGCAGCCAAGGACTAGCGGGGGGTGAGACCCAGTACTTC. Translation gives CASSQGLAGGETQYF.

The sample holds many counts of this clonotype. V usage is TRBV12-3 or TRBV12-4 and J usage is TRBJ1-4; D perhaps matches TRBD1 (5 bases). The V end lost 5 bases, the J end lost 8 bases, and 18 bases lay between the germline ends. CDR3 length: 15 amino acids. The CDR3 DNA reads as TGTGCCAGCAGTGACTCGGGACGGAGGTCGGAAAAACTGTTTTTT. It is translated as CASSDSGRRSEKLFF.

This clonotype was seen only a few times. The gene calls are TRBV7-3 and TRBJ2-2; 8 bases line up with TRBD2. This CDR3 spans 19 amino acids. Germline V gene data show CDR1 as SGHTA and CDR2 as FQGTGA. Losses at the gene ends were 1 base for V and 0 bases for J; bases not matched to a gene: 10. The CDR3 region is CASSLSPLTSATNTGELFF. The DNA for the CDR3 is TGTGCCAGCAGCTTAAGCCCTCTGACTAGCGCCACGAACACCGGGGAGCTGTTTTTT.

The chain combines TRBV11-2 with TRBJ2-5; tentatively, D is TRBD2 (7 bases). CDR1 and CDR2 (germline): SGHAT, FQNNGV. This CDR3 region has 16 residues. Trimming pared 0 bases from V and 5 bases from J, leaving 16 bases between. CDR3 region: CASSLDLGGGGETQYF. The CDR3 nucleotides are TGTGCCAGCAGCTTAGATCTTGGGGGAGGGGGGGAGACCCAGTACTTC.

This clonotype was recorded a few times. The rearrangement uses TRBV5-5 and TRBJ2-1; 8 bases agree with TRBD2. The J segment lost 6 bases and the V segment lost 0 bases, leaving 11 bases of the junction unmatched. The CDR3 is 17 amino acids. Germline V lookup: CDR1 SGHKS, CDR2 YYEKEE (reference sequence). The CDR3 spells CASSLARGGLITNEQFF. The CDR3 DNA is TGTGCCAGCAGCTTGGCACGGGGGGGCCTTATCACCAATGAGCAGTTCTTC.